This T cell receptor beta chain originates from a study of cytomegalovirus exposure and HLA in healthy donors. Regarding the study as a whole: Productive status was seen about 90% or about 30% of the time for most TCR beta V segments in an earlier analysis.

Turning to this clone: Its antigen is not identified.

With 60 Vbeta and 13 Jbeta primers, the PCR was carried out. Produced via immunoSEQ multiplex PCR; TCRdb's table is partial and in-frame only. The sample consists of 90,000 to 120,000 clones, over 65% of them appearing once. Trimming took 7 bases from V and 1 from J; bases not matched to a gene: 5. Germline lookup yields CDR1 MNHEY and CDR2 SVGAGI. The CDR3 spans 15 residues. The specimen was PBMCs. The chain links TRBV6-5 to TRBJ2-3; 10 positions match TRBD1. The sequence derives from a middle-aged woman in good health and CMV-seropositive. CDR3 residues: CASKDRGYGTDTQYF. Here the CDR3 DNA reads TGTGCCAGCAAGGACAGGGGGTATGGCACAGATACGCAGTATTTT.